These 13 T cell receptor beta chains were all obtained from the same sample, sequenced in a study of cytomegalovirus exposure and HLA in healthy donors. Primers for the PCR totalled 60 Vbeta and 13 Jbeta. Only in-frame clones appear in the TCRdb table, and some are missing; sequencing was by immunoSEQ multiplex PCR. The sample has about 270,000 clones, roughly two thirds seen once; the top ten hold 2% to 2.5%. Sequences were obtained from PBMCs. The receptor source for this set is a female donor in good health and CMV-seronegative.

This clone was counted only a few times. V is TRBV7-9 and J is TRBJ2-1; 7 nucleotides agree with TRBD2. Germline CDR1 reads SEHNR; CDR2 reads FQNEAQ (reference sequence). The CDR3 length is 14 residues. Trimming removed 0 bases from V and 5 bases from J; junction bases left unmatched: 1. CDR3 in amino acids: CASSLAGGHNEQFF. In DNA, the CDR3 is TGTGCCAGCAGCTTAGCGGGAGGGCACAATGAGCAGTTCTTC.

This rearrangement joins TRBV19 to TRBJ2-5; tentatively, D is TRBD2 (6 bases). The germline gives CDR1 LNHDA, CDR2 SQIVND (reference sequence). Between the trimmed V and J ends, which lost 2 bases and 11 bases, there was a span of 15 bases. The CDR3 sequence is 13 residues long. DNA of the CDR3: TGTGCCAGTAGTATACAGGCGGGGCGCGCGCAGTACTTC. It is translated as CASSIQAGRAQYF.

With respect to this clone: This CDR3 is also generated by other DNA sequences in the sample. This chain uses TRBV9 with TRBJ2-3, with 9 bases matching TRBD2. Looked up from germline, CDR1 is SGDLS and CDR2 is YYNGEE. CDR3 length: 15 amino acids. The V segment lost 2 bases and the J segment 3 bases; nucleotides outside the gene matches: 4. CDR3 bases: TGTGCCAGCAGCGTGTTTAGCGGGGGAACAGATACGCAGTATTTT. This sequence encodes CASSVFSGGTDTQYF.

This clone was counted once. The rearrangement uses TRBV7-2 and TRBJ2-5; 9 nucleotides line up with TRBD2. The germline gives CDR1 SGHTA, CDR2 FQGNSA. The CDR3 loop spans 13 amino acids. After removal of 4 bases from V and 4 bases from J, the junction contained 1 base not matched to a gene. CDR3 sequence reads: CASSSREGETQYF. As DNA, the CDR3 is TGTGCCAGCAGCTCGCGGGAGGGAGAGACCCAGTACTTC.

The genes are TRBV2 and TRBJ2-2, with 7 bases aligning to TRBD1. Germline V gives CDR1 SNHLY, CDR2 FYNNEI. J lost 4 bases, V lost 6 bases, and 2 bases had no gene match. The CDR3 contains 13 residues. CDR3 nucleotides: TGTGCCAGCAGGGGACAGTCCACCGGGGAGCTGTTTTTT. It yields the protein CASRGQSTGELFF.

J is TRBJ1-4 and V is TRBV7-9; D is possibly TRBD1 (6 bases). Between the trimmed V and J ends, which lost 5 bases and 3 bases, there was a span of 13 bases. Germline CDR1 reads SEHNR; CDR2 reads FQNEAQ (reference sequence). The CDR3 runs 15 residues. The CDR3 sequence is CASSPDRRSNEKLFF. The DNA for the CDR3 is TGTGCCAGCAGCCCCGACAGGAGGTCTAATGAAAAACTGTTTTTT.

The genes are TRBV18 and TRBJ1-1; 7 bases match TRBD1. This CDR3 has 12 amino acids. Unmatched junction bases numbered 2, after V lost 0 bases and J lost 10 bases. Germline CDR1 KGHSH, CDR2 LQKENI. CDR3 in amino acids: CASSPPTGRAFF. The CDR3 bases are TGTGCCAGCTCACCACCGACAGGGAGAGCTTTCTTT.

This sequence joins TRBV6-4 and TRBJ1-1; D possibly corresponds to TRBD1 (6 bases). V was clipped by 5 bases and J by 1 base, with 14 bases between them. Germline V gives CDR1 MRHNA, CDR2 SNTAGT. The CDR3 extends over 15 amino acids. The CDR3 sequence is CASSLAAGANTEAFF. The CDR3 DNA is TGTGCCAGCAGTTTAGCCGCAGGGGCGAACACTGAAGCTTTCTTT.

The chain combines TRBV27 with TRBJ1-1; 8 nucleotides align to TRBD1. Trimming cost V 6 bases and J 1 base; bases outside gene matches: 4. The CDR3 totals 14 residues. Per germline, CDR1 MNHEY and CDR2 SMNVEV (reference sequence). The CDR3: CASRAGTGNTEAFF. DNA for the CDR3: TGTGCCAGCAGGGCCGGGACAGGGAACACTGAAGCTTTCTTT.

The CDR3 DNA sequence: TGTGCCAGCAGGGGACTCGGGGGAGTCAATGAGCAGTTCTTC. Translation: CASRGLGGVNEQFF. The chain links TRBV9 to TRBJ2-1, with D maybe TRBD2 (6 bases). The ends were cut back, 5 bases at V and 6 bases at J, with 15 bases in the middle. Germline-derived CDR1 and CDR2 are SGDLS and YYNGEE. This CDR3 is built from 14 residues. Together with reference TRBV9 and TRBJ2-1, the CDR3 gives the full variable domain: DSGVTQTPKHLITATGQRVTLRCSPRSGDLSVYWYQQSLDQGLQFLIQYYNGEERAKGNILERFSAQQFPDLHSELNLSSLELGDSALYFCASRGLGGVNEQFFGPGTRLTVL.

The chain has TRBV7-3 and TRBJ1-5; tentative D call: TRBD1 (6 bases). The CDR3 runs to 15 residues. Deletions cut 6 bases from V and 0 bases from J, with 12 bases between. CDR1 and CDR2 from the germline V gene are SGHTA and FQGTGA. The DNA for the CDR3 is TGTGCCAGCAGAGGAGACAGGTATAGCAATCAGCCCCAGCATTTT. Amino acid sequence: CASRGDRYSNQPQHF.

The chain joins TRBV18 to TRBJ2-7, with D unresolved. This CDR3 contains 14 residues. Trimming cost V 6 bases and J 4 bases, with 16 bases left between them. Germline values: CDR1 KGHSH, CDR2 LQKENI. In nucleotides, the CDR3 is TGTGCCAGCTCGATCAACCACGTCGGGTACGAGCAGTACTTC. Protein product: CASSINHVGYEQYF.

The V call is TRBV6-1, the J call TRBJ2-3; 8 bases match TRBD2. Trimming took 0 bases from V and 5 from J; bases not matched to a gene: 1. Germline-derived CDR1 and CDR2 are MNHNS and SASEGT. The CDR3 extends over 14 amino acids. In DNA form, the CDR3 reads TGTGCCAGCAGTGAAGCGCTAGCGGGAGATACGCAGTATTTT. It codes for CASSEALAGDTQYF.